The text below deals with one TCR beta chain. The antigen remains undetermined. This sample was taken from a study of T cell responses to AZD1222 COVID-19 vaccine. Study outcomes and limitations: Spike regions recognized by vaccine-associated CD4 TCRs spanned the protein, led by 160-218 and 743-854. Only five or six AZD1222 recipients were seropositive at baseline. Unmutated variant regions reportedly attract nearly half of all spike-specific TCRs.

The CDR3 consists of 14 residues. Between the trimmed V and J ends, which lost 1 base and 3 bases, there was a span of 6 bases. Germline CDR1 and CDR2: LGHNT and FRNRAP. Using immunoSEQ multiplex PCR, the repertoire was profiled, and TCRdb retains in-frame clones only, with some absent. There are about 180,000 clones in the sample; about 91% occur only once, and 9.5% to 13% lies in the top ten. Sequencing used peripheral blood, obtained 28 days after the second AZD1222 dose. This sequence joins TRBV12-5 and TRBJ2-2; D perhaps matches TRBD2 (6 bases). This receptor was taken from an adult who received the AZD1222 COVID-19 vaccine. The DNA for the CDR3 is TGTGCTAGTGGTTTGGGGGAGGACACCGGGGAGCTGTTTTTT. Translated, it gives CASGLGEDTGELFF. The full variable domain, rest sourced from reference TRBV12-5 and TRBJ2-2, is DARVTQTPRHKVTEMGQEVTMRCQPILGHNTVFWYRQTMMQGLELLAYFRNRAPLDDSGMPKDRFSAEMPDATLATLKIQPSEPRDSAVYFCASGLGEDTGELFFGEGSRLTVL.